Shown below are 29 T cell receptor beta chains from a single sample sequenced in a study of PD-1 blockade in classical Hodgkin lymphoma. Produced via immunoSEQ multiplex PCR; TCRdb's table is partial and in-frame only. The sample consists of 45,000 to 65,000 clones, 73% of them appearing once. Relapses following autologous stem cell transplantation were seen in all patients, with brentuximab vedotin exposure varying. This material consisted of peripheral blood mononuclear cells (PBMCs), taken before the second cycle of nivolumab. These receptors all come from a human donor with classical Hodgkin lymphoma.

This clone was found many times. The genes are TRBV27 and TRBJ2-2; no definite D call. Trimming pared 3 bases from V and 2 bases from J, leaving 4 bases between. Germline V gene lookup returns CDR1 MNHEY and CDR2 SMNVEV (reference sequence). The CDR3 is made up of 13 amino acids. DNA for the CDR3: TGTGCCAGCAGTTTCGCCAACACCGGGGAGCTGTTTTTT. Protein product: CASSFANTGELFF.

This chain uses TRBV11-2 with TRBJ2-1; weak D call: TRBD1 (5 bases). Per germline, CDR1 SGHAT and CDR2 FQNNGV. The CDR3 has 13 amino acids. V was trimmed by 0 bases and J by 15 bases, leaving 15 bases between them. CDR3 amino acids: CASSLEGAETPFF. In nucleotides, the CDR3 is TGTGCCAGCAGCTTAGAAGGGGCAGAAACCCCGTTCTTC.

This chain uses TRBV19 with TRBJ2-1, with 14 bases aligning to TRBD2. Germline CDR1 is LNHDA and CDR2 is SQIVND (reference sequence). CDR3 size: 16 residues. V dropped 3 bases and J dropped 9; count of bases not matched to a gene: 7. The CDR3 DNA is TGTGCCAGTAGTATTCCAGGGACTAGCGGGAGTATTGAGCAGTTCTTC. Translating gives CASSIPGTSGSIEQFF.

The chain employs TRBV11-2 and TRBJ2-2; 7 bases are shared with TRBD2. Germline trimming cut 1 base from V and 6 bases from J; bases unmatched to any gene: 2. Germline V gives CDR1 SGHAT, CDR2 FQNNGV. CDR3 length: 14 amino acids. CDR3 amino acids: CASSLGGGAGELFF. CDR3 bases: TGTGCCAGCAGCTTAGGCGGGGGTGCCGGGGAGCTGTTTTTT.

The CDR3 protein is CASSQGLPRTQQYF. The CDR3 nucleotides read TGTGCCAGTTCACAGGGGTTGCCCCGTACTCAGCAGTACTTC. The chain employs TRBV19 and TRBJ2-7, with TRBD1 identical over 7 bases. The J segment lost 8 bases and the V segment lost 8 bases, leaving 15 bases of the junction unmatched. The CDR3 totals 14 residues. CDR1 LNHDA and CDR2 SQIVND come from the germline V gene (reference sequence).

The sample holds one count of this clone. The genes are TRBV27 and TRBJ1-2; D is perhaps TRBD1 (6 bases). Germline loops: CDR1 MNHEY, CDR2 SMNVEV (reference sequence). The CDR3 runs to 20 residues. The V end lost 5 bases, the J end lost 3 bases, and 31 bases lay between the germline ends. As DNA, the CDR3 is TGTGCCAGCAGTCCGAAAAATATCCCCCGGACAGCTTGGGGGGACTATGGCTACACCTTC. It encodes CASSPKNIPRTAWGDYGYTF.

This chain joins TRBV9 and TRBJ2-3; TRBD2 aligns across 9 bases. The V and J ends lost 0 bases and 5 bases, in that order; junction bases with no gene match: 7. Germline-derived CDR1 and CDR2 are SGDLS and YYNGEE. CDR3 length: 16 residues. The CDR3 DNA is TGTGCCAGCAGCGTAGGGGCGGGAGGGCCTCAAGATACGCAGTATTTT. Translated, it gives CASSVGAGGPQDTQYF.

V usage is TRBV19 and J usage is TRBJ1-1; D is possibly TRBD1 (5 bases). CDR1 LNHDA and CDR2 SQIVND come from the germline V gene (reference sequence). The CDR3 runs 13 residues. Between the trimmed V and J ends, which lost 5 bases and 7 bases, there was a span of 14 bases. The CDR3 coding sequence is TGTGCCAGTAGTTTTCGACCAGACAGTGAAGCTTTCTTT. Amino acids: CASSFRPDSEAFF. Full variable domain (rest looked up from reference TRBV19 and TRBJ1-1): DGGITQSPKYLFRKEGQNVTLSCEQNLNHDAMYWYRQDPGQGLRLIYYSQIVNDFQKGDIAEGYSVSREKKESFPLTVTSAQKNPTAFYLCASSFRPDSEAFFGQGTRLTVV.

On this clone itself: Given a much more abundant clone one base away, this may be a read error. The J gene is TRBJ1-5, the V gene TRBV6-1; 7 nucleotides line up with TRBD1. Germline V CDR1 and CDR2: MNHNS, SASEGT. This CDR3 region has 15 residues. This CDR3 is CASSVEPGQNRPQHF. Written as DNA, the CDR3 is TGTGCCAGCAGTGTCGAACCGGGACAGAATCGGCCCCAGCATTTT.

This clone showed up just a few times. The rearrangement joins TRBV11-2 to TRBJ2-7, with a possible D match to TRBD2 (5 bases). The CDR3 runs to 13 residues. The germline gives CDR1 SGHAT, CDR2 FQNNGV. Trimming pared 5 bases from V and 3 bases from J, leaving 11 bases between. The CDR3: CASSRTEVYEQYF. The CDR3 coding sequence is TGTGCCAGCAGCCGGACGGAGGTCTACGAGCAGTACTTC.

This clone was counted only a few times. The chain links TRBV5-6 to TRBJ2-7; D is ambiguous. The CDR3 has 15 amino acids. Trimming shortened V by 0 bases and J by 3 bases, and 13 bases separated the two germline ends. Looked up from germline, CDR1 is SGHDT and CDR2 is YYEEEE. As DNA, the CDR3 is TGTGCCAGCAGCTTGGGTTTGGGCGGAAACTACGAGCAGTACTTC. Translating gives CASSLGLGGNYEQYF.

The chain recombines TRBV12-5 with TRBJ2-2; 11 bases align to TRBD1. The CDR3 covers 16 residues. J lost 4 bases, V lost 5 bases, and 6 bases had no gene match. Germline loops: CDR1 LGHNT, CDR2 FRNRAP. The CDR3 bases are TGTGCTAGTGGTAGAGCCGGGACAGGGGGCACCGGGGAGCTGTTTTTT. The encoded protein is CASGRAGTGGTGELFF.

The chain employs TRBV27 and TRBJ1-4, with D perhaps matching TRBD1 (5 bases). Per the germline V gene, CDR1 is MNHEY and CDR2 is SMNVEV (reference sequence). The CDR3 sequence is 18 residues long. V was cut by 5 bases and J by 0 bases, with 19 bases left in between. In DNA, the CDR3 is TGTGCCAGCAGTCCGCTCCGGGACCAATTATCAACTAATGAAAAACTGTTTTTT. Translation: CASSPLRDQLSTNEKLFF. Variable domain in full (rest from reference TRBV27 and TRBJ1-4): EAQVTQNPRYLITVTGKKLTVTCSQNMNHEYMSWYRQDPGLGLRQIYYSMNVEVTDKGDVPEGYKVSRKEKRNFPLILESPSPNQTSLYFCASSPLRDQLSTNEKLFFGSGTQLSVL.

The chain couples TRBV19 to TRBJ1-6, with D maybe TRBD1 (5 bases). V was pared by 7 bases and J by 10 bases, with 17 bases between. CDR3 length: 14 amino acids. Germline loops: CDR1 LNHDA, CDR2 SQIVND (reference sequence). The CDR3 coding sequence is TGTGCCAGTAAGGTGGGACGACTCGGGTCACCCCTCCACTTT. Amino acids: CASKVGRLGSPLHF.

The genes are TRBV30 and TRBJ2-7; TRBD1 matches 8 bases. The germline gives CDR1 GTSNPN, CDR2 SVGIG (reference sequence). V lost 0 bases and J lost 5; bases outside the gene matches: 6. CDR3 length: 14 amino acids. The CDR3 bases are TGTGCCTGGAGTGTACTGGCAGGGGGCGACGAGCAGTACTTC. Translated, it gives CAWSVLAGGDEQYF.

This clone was observed a single time. This sequence joins TRBV14 and TRBJ2-5, with D perhaps TRBD2 (6 bases). Germline CDR1 and CDR2: SGHDN and FVKESK. Trimming removed 2 bases from V and 1 base from J, with 14 bases in between. The CDR3 loop spans 16 amino acids. CDR3 sequence reads: CASSQRVGGSQETQYF. In DNA form, the CDR3 reads TGTGCCAGCAGCCAAAGGGTCGGAGGGTCCCAAGAGACCCAGTACTTC.

The V call is TRBV6-6, the J call TRBJ2-7, with unresolved D. This CDR3 contains 13 residues. V lost 0 bases and J 4 bases, leaving 7 bases between the germline ends. CDR1 MNHNY and CDR2 SVGAGI come from the germline V gene (reference sequence). CDR3 DNA: TGTGCCAGCAGTTACTCGCTCTTGTACGAGCAGTACTTC. This codes for CASSYSLLYEQYF.

The chain is built from TRBV29-1 and TRBJ1-5, with D perhaps TRBD1 (5 bases). Trimming took 3 bases from V and 6 from J, leaving 12 bases between them. The CDR3 has 13 amino acids. From germline, CDR1 is SQVTM and CDR2 ANQGSEA. This CDR3 is CSVEAGRGQPQHF. The CDR3 DNA sequence: TGCAGCGTTGAGGCAGGGAGGGGTCAGCCCCAGCATTTT. Full variable domain (outside the CDR3, taken from reference TRBV29-1 and TRBJ1-5): SAVISQKPSRDICQRGTSLTIQCQVDSQVTMMFWYRQQPGQSLTLIATANQGSEATYESGFVIDKFPISRPNLTFSTLTVSNMSPEDSSIYLCSVEAGRGQPQHFGDGTRLSIL.

The chain combines TRBV7-8 with TRBJ2-1; D could derive from TRBD1 or TRBD2 (5 bases each). This CDR3 contains 15 residues. Germline V gives CDR1 SGHVS, CDR2 FQNEAQ. Trimming took 0 bases from V and 0 from J, leaving 6 bases between them. CDR3 DNA: TGTGCCAGCAGCTTAGCCGGGACCTCCTACAATGAGCAGTTCTTC. Protein product: CASSLAGTSYNEQFF. Full variable domain (missing parts from reference TRBV7-8 and TRBJ2-1): GAGVSQSPRYKVAKRGQDVALRCDPISGHVSLFWYQQALGQGPEFLTYFQNEAQLDKSGLPSDRFFAERPEGSVSTLKIQRTQQEDSAVYLCASSLAGTSYNEQFFGPGTRLTVL.

This clone was detected many times. The chain links TRBV27 to TRBJ2-7; D is unclear. Per germline, CDR1 MNHEY and CDR2 SMNVEV (reference sequence). Trimming cost V 0 bases and J 5 bases, with 14 bases left between them. The CDR3 runs 15 residues. The CDR3 coding sequence is TGTGCCAGCAGTTTATCTCCGGCAGTGTCGGACGAGCAGTACTTC. Translating it yields CASSLSPAVSDEQYF.

J is TRBJ1-5 and V is TRBV28, with 9 nucleotides matching TRBD1. Germline lookup yields CDR1 MDHEN and CDR2 SYDVKM. CDR3 size: 17 residues. V was pared by 3 bases and J by 7 bases, with 13 bases of the junction left unmatched. CDR3 sequence: CASSLMRTGDFPQPQHF. The DNA for the CDR3 is TGTGCCAGCAGTTTGATGAGGACAGGGGATTTCCCGCAGCCCCAGCATTTT. The complete variable domain, with remaining parts taken from reference TRBV28 and TRBJ1-5, reads DVKVTQSSRYLVKRTGEKVFLECVQDMDHENMFWYRQDPGLGLRLIYFSYDVKMKEKGDIPEGYSVSREKKERFSLILESASTNQTSMYLCASSLMRTGDFPQPQHFGDGTRLSIL.

With regard to this clone: This sample includes further DNA sequences coding for the same CDR3. The V gene is TRBV30, the J gene TRBJ1-3; tentative D call: TRBD1 (5 bases). Looked up from germline, CDR1 is GTSNPN and CDR2 is SVGIG (reference sequence). Trimming removed 3 bases from V and 0 bases from J, with 12 bases in between. This CDR3 comprises 15 residues. The DNA for the CDR3 is TGTGCCTGGAGCCGGGACTCCGGCTCTGGAAACACCATATATTTT. Translating it yields CAWSRDSGSGNTIYF. Drawing the rest from reference TRBV30 and TRBJ1-3, the complete variable domain is SQTIHQWPATLVQPVGSPLSLECTVEGTSNPNLYWYRQAAGRGLQLLFYSVGIGQISSEVPQNLSASRPQDRQFILSSKKLLLSDSGFYLCAWSRDSGSGNTIYFGEGSWLTVV.

This clone is categorized as medium-sized. The CDR3 DNA is TGCGCCAGCAGCTATCGGGGACAGGGTGGCACAGATACGCAGTATTTT. Residues: CASSYRGQGGTDTQYF. The V and J genes are TRBV5-1 and TRBJ2-3; 9 bases align to TRBD1. Looked up from germline, CDR1 is SGHRS and CDR2 is YFSETQ. This CDR3 region has 16 residues. The V segment lost 3 bases and the J segment 1 base; nucleotides outside the gene matches: 6.

Here the CDR3 DNA reads TGTGCCAGCAGCTTAGGCGGCGGGTACCAAGAGACCCAGTACTTC. As protein: CASSLGGGYQETQYF. V is TRBV7-3 and J is TRBJ2-5, with a tentative D call TRBD2 (5 bases). V lost 2 bases, J lost 0 bases, and 10 bases lay in between. Per the germline V gene, CDR1 is SGHTA and CDR2 is FQGTGA. CDR3 length: 15 amino acids.

This chain uses TRBV18 with TRBJ1-5, with D possibly matching TRBD1 (5 bases). The germline V and J ends were trimmed by 0 bases and 1 base, with 10 bases remaining between them. The CDR3 spans 16 residues. Per germline, CDR1 KGHSH and CDR2 LQKENI. The CDR3 region has the DNA TGTGCCAGCTCACCACCAAATCCAGGGAGCAATCAGCCCCAGCATTTT. Protein sequence: CASSPPNPGSNQPQHF.

On this clone: Germline and junction disagree at one end, which may indicate a read error. This chain joins TRBV7-7 and TRBJ1-3, with D possibly matching TRBD1 (5 bases). The CDR3 has 15 amino acids. CDR1 is SSHAT, CDR2 FNYEAQ, per germline (reference sequence). The CDR3 DNA sequence: TGTGCTAGCAGCTTAGGGACGAACTCTGGAAACACCATATATTTT. Its translation is CASSLGTNSGNTIYF. Combining the CDR3 with reference TRBV7-7 and TRBJ1-3 gives the whole variable domain GAGVSQSPRYKVTKRGQDVTLRCDPISSHATLYWYQQALGQGPEFLTYFNYEAQPDKSGLPSDRFSAERPEGSISTLTIQRTEQRDSAMYRCASSLGTNSGNTIYFGEGSWLTVV.

This sequence joins TRBV19 and TRBJ2-1, with 11 positions matching TRBD2. Germline CDR1 is LNHDA and CDR2 is SQIVND (reference sequence). CDR3 length: 16 amino acids. Trimming removed 9 bases from V and 8 bases from J; junction bases left unmatched: 15. The CDR3 sequence: CASERYTSGRQHEQFF. Here the CDR3 DNA reads TGTGCCAGCGAACGTTATACTAGCGGGAGACAACATGAGCAGTTCTTC.

V is TRBV7-6 and J is TRBJ1-1, with TRBD1 matching 7 bases. J was trimmed by 0 bases and V by 0 bases; bases with no gene match: 4. This CDR3 is built from 16 residues. Per the germline V gene, CDR1 is SGHVS and CDR2 is FNYEAQ. In nucleotides, the CDR3 is TGTGCCAGCAGCTTAGCGGGGGGGACAGTGAACACTGAAGCTTTCTTT. Residues: CASSLAGGTVNTEAFF.

The rearrangement uses TRBV10-1 and TRBJ2-1, with D perhaps matching TRBD1 (6 bases). The CDR3 is made up of 14 amino acids. The germline V gene encodes CDR1 WNHNN and CDR2 SYGVQD (reference sequence). Trimming left V 6 bases short and J 3 bases short, with 12 bases between. CDR3: CASSDGQFYNEQFF. The CDR3 nucleotides are TGCGCCAGCAGCGACGGACAGTTCTACAATGAGCAGTTCTTC.